The rows below give T cell receptor beta chains drawn from one sample of a study of T cell changes during pregnancy in multiple sclerosis. Libraries were prepared by immunoSEQ multiplex PCR; TCRdb keeps only in-frame clonotypes and omits some of them. Of 58,000 or so clones in the sample, around 90% were seen once. Sequenced here: CD4+ T cells from peripheral blood mononuclear cells, sampled in the third trimester of pregnancy. These TCRs come from a female donor with multiple sclerosis, enrolled in a pregnancy study. Both conserved end residues are trimmed from each CDR3. Each record gives: J gene, V gene, CDR3 protein.

J: TRBJ1-1; V: TRBV5-1; CDR3: ASSLEMGGDPEAF
J: TRBJ2-1; V: TRBV6-1; CDR3: ASTTHERGNEQF
J: TRBJ2-5; V: TRBV10-3; CDR3: AIRLAGGQETQY
J: TRBJ2-3; V: TRBV5-1; CDR3: ASSLAGLSTDTQY
J: TRBJ2-7; V: TRBV30; CDR3: AWGTTSYEQY
J: TRBJ1-5; V: TRBV19; CDR3: ASSTGLGQPQH
J: TRBJ2-7; V: TRBV4-1; CDR3: ASSQPGQIYEQY
J: TRBJ2-5; V: TRBV2; CDR3: ASSPSGGAHETQY
J: TRBJ1-5; V: TRBV6-5; CDR3: ASRRAGVNQPQH
J: TRBJ2-7; V: TRBV7-6; CDR3: ASTLSTDSYEQY
J: TRBJ2-3; V: TRBV7-2; CDR3: ASSLGTGADTQY
J: TRBJ1-6; V: TRBV19; CDR3: ASKRQGESPLH
J: TRBJ2-1; V: TRBV11-2; CDR3: ASSLASGGYNEQF
J: TRBJ2-7; V: TRBV10-3; CDR3: AIRTTGNYEQY
J: TRBJ2-7; V: TRBV9; CDR3: ASSVEGGSYEQY
J: TRBJ2-1; V: TRBV10-1; CDR3: ASSESARGSKYNEQF
J: TRBJ2-2; V: TRBV27; CDR3: ASSLSGGLTGELF
J: TRBJ2-1; V: TRBV5-8; CDR3: ASSLEINNEQF
J: TRBJ2-7; V: TRBV27; CDR3: ASSLRQGPSYEQY
J: TRBJ2-7; V: TRBV19; CDR3: ASAPGQGVGQY
J: TRBJ2-7; V: TRBV30; CDR3: AWSRGATYEQY
J: TRBJ2-5; V: TRBV4-1; CDR3: ASSQVGTQAETQY
J: TRBJ1-6; V: TRBV5-4; CDR3: ASSLAQYNSPLH
J: TRBJ2-6; V: TRBV5-1; CDR3: ASSLPPDRRDTGANVLT
J: TRBJ1-6; V: TRBV6-5; CDR3: ASSYSRDNSPLH
J: TRBJ1-1; V: TRBV5-4; CDR3: ASSLGRGAGTEAF
J: TRBJ1-2; V: TRBV28; CDR3: ASSFPPGGASYGYT
J: TRBJ1-2; V: TRBV5-1; CDR3: ASSPPGHNYGYT
J: TRBJ1-5; V: TRBV4-2; CDR3: ASSQDPATGSQPQH
J: TRBJ1-1; V: TRBV25-1; CDR3: ASSGTGAQTEAF
J: TRBJ2-5; V: TRBV30; CDR3: AWRASQETQY
J: TRBJ2-7; V: TRBV7-6; CDR3: ASSLAPASGGRTYEQY
J: TRBJ2-1; V: TRBV2; CDR3: ASRAGRKKTNEQF
J: TRBJ1-1; V: TRBV2; CDR3: ASSEKRGDTEAF
J: TRBJ2-3; V: TRBV5-4; CDR3: ASRGLAGSTDTQY